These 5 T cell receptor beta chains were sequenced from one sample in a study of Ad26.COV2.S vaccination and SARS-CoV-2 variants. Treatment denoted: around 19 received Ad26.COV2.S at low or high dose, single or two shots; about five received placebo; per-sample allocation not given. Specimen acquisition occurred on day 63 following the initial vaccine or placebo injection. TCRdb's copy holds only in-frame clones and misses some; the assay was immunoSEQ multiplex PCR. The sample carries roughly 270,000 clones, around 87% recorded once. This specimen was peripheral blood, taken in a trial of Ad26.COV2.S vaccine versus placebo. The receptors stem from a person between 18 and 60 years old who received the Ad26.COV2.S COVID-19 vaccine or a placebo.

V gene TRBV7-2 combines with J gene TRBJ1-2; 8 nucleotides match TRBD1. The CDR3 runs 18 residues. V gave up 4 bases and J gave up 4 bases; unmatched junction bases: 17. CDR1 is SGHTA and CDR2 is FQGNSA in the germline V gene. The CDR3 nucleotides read TGTGCCAGCAGCTCGCGCCTTACCGGACAGGGCCCTACCTATGGCTACACCTTC. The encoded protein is CASSSRLTGQGPTYGYTF. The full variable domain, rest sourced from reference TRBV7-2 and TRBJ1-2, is GAGVSQSPSNKVTEKGKDVELRCDPISGHTALYWYRQSLGQGLEFLIYFQGNSAPDKSGLPSDRFSAERTGGSVSTLTIQRTQQEDSAVYLCASSSRLTGQGPTYGYTFGSGTRLTVV.

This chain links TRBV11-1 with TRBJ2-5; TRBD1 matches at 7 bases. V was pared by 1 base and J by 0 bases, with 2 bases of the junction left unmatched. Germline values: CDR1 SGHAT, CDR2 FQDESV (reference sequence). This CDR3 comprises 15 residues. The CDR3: CASSLGDRDQETQYF. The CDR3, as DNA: TGTGCCAGCAGCTTAGGAGACAGGGACCAAGAGACCCAGTACTTC.

This chain's CDR3 is CASSTSGRSGDEQYF. In DNA form, the CDR3 reads TGCGCCAGCAGCACCTCAGGGCGCTCGGGGGACGAGCAGTACTTC. V and J are TRBV5-1 and TRBJ2-7, with a weak D call TRBD2 (6 bases). The V gene's germline CDR1 is SGHRS and CDR2 YFSETQ. V lost 4 bases, J lost 5 bases, and 19 bases lay in between. This CDR3 contains 15 residues.

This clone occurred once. CDR3 coding DNA: TGTGCCTGGCATAGAGCAGGAGGGACTGAAGCTTTCTTT. This gives the protein CAWHRAGGTEAFF. J is TRBJ1-1 and V is TRBV30; D is uncertain. CDR3 length equals 13 residues. Per the germline V gene, CDR1 is GTSNPN and CDR2 is SVGIG (reference sequence). Trimming removed 5 bases from V and 5 bases from J, with 15 bases in between.

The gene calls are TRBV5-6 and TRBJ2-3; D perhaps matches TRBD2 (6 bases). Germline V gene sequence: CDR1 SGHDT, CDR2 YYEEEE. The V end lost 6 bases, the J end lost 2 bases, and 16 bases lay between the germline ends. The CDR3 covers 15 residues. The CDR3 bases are TGTGCCAGCACCTTCCTGGGGGGAACCACAGATACGCAGTATTTT. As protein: CASTFLGGTTDTQYF.